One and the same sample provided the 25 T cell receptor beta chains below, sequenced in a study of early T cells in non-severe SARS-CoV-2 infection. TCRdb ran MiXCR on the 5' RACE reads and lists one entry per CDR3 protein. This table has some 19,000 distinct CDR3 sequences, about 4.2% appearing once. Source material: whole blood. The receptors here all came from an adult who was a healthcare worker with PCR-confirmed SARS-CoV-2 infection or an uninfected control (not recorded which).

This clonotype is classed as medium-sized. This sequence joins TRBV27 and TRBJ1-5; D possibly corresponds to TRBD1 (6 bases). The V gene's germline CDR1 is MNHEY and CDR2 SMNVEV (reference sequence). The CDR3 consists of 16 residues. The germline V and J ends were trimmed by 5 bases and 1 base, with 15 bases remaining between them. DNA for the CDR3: TGTGCCAGCAGTCTCCAGGGGCGCAAGAGCAATCAGCCCCAGCATTTT. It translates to CASSLQGRKSNQPQHF.

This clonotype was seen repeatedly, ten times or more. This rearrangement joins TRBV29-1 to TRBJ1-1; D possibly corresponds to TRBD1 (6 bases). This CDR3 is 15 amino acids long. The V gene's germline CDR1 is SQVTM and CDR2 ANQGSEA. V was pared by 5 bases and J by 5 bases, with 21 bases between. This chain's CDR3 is CSVIITGSSGTEAFF. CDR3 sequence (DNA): TGCAGCGTTATAATCACAGGGTCCTCCGGGACTGAAGCTTTCTTT.

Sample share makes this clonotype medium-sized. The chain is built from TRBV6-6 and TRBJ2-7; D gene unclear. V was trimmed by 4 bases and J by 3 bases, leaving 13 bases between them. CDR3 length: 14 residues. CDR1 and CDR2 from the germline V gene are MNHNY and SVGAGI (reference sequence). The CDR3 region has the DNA TGTGCCAGCAGTTTTACCTCATTGAACTACGAGCAGTACTTC. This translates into CASSFTSLNYEQYF.

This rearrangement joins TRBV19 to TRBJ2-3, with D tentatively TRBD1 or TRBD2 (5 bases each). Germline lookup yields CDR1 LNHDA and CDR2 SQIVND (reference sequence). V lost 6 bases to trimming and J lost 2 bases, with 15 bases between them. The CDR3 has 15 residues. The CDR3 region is CASSYWGMDTDTQYF. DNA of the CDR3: TGTGCCAGTAGCTATTGGGGGATGGACACAGATACGCAGTATTTT.

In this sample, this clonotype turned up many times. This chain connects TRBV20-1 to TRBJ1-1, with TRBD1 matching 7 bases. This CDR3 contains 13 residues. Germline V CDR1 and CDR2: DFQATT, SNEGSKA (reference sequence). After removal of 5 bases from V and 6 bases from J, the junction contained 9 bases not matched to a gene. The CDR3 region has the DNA TGCAGTGCTCAACGACAGGGAACCGCTGAAGCTTTCTTT. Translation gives CSAQRQGTAEAFF.

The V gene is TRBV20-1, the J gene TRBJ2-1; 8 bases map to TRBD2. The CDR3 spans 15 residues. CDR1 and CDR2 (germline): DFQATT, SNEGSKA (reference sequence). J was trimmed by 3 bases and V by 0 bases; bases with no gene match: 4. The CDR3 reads CSARDLAGLYNEQFF. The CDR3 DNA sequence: TGCAGTGCTAGAGATCTAGCGGGCCTCTACAATGAGCAGTTCTTC.

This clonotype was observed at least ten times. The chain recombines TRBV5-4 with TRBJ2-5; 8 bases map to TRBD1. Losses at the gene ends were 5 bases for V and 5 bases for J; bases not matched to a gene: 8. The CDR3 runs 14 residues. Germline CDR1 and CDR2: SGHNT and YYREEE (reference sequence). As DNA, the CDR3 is TGTGCCAGCAGGGACGGACAGGGCGAGGAGACCCAGTACTTC. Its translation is CASRDGQGEETQYF.

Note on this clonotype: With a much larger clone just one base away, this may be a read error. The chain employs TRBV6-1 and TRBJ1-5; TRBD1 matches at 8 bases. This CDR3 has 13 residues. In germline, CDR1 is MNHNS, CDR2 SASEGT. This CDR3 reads CATQGALFLPQLF. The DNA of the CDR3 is TGTGCCACCCAGGGGGCCCTTTTTTTACCCCAGCTTTTT.

For the CDR3, the DNA is TGTGCCAGTAGGGTCTCACAGGGGGGCTTGAGCAATCAGCCCCAGCATTTT. Protein sequence: CASRVSQGGLSNQPQHF. The chain joins TRBV19 to TRBJ1-5; 8 nucleotides line up with TRBD1. The trim removed 6 bases at V and 1 base at J, leaving 11 bases unmatched. CDR1 is LNHDA, CDR2 SQIVND, per germline (reference sequence). The CDR3 contains 17 residues.

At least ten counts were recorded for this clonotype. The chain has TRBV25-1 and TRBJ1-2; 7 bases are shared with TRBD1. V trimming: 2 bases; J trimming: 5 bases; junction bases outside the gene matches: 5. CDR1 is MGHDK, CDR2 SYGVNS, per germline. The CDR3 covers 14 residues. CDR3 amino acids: CASSEVRQGYGYTF. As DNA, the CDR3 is TGTGCCAGCAGTGAAGTTAGACAGGGTTATGGCTACACCTTC.

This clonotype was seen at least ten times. CDR3 in DNA: TGTGCCAGCAGCTTGAAACGAGCGAACACCGGGGAGCTGTTTTTT. Encoded protein: CASSLKRANTGELFF. The rearrangement joins TRBV7-3 to TRBJ2-2; D remains ambiguous. CDR3 length equals 15 residues. Germline V gene data show CDR1 as SGHTA and CDR2 as FQGTGA. V was shortened by 3 bases and J by 0 bases, with 8 bases between the two germline ends. The complete variable domain, with remaining parts taken from reference TRBV7-3 and TRBJ2-2, reads GAGVSQTPSNKVTEKGKYVELRCDPISGHTALYWYRQSLGQGPEFLIYFQGTGAADDSGLPNDRFFAVRPEGSVSTLKIQRTERGDSAVYLCASSLKRANTGELFFGEGSRLTVL.

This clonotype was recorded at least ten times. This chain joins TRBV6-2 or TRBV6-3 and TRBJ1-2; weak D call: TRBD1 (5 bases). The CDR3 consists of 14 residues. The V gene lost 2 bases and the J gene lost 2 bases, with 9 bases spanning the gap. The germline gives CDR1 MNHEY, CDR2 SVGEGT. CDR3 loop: CASSYGGQNYGYTF. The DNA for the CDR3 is TGTGCCAGCAGTTACGGAGGACAAAACTATGGCTACACCTTC.

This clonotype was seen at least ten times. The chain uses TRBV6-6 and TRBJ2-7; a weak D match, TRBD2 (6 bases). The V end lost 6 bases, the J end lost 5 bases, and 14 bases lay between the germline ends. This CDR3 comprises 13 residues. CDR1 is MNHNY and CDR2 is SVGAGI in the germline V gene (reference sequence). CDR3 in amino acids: CASRRGEANEQYF. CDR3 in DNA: TGTGCCAGCAGACGAGGGGAGGCCAACGAGCAGTACTTC.

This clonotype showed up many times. The CDR3 loop is CSAARGTYNEQFF. The CDR3 nucleotides are TGCAGCGCAGCCAGGGGCACCTACAATGAGCAGTTCTTC. V usage is TRBV29-1 and J usage is TRBJ2-1; possible D gene TRBD1, 6 bases. V was clipped by 7 bases and J by 2 bases, with 12 bases between them. The CDR3 consists of 13 residues. The germline V gene has CDR1 SQVTM and CDR2 ANQGSEA.

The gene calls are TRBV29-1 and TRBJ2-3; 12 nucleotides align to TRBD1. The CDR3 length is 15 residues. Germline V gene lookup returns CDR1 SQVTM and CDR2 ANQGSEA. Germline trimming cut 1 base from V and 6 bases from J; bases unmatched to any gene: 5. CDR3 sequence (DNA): TGCAGCGTTGAAGGTGGGGGACAGGGGGCGGATACGCAGTATTTT. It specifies CSVEGGGQGADTQYF.

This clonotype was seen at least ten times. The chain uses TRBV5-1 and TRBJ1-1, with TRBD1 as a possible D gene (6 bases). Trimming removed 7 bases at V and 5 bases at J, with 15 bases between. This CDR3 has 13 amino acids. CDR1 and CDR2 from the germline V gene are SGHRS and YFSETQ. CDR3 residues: CASHSPGETEAFF. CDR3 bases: TGCGCCAGCCACTCCCCAGGGGAGACTGAAGCTTTCTTT.

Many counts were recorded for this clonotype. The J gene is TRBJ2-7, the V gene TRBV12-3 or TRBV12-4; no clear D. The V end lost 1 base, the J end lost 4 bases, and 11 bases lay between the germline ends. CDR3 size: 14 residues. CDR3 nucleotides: TGTGCCAGCAGTTTAGACGCGCCCTCATACGAGCAGTACTTC. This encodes CASSLDAPSYEQYF.

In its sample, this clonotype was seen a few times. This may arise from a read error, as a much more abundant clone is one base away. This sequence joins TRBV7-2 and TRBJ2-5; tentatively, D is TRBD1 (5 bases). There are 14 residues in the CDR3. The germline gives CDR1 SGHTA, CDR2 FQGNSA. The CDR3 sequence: CVSSLDRGQETQYF. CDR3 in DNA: TGTGTCAGCAGCTTAGATAGGGGACAAGAGACCCAGTACTTC.

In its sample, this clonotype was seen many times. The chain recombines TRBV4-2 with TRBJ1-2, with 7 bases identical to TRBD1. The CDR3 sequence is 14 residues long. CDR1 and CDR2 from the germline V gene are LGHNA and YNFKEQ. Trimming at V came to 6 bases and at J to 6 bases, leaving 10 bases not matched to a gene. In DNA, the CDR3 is TGTGCCAGCAGTCCCTTGACAGGGCTAGATGGCTACACCTTC. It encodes CASSPLTGLDGYTF.

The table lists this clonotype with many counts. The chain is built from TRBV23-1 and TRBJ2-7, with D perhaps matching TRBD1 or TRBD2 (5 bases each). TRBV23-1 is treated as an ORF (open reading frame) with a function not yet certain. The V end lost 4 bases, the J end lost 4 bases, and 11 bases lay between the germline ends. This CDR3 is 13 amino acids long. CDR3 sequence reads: CASSRQGVYEQYF. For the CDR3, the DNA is TGCGCCAGCAGTCGGCAGGGAGTATACGAGCAGTACTTC.

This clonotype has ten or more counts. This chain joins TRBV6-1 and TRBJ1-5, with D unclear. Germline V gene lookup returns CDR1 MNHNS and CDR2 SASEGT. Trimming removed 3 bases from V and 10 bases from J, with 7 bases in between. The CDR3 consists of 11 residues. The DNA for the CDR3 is TGTGCCAGCAGTGACCGGATACCCCAGCATTTT. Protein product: CASSDRIPQHF.

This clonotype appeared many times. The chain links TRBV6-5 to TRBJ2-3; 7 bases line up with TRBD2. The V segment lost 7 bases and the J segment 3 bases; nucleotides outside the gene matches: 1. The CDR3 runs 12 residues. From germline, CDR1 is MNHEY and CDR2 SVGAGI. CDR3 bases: TGTGCCAGCAAAGCGGGGACAGATACGCAGTATTTT. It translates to CASKAGTDTQYF.

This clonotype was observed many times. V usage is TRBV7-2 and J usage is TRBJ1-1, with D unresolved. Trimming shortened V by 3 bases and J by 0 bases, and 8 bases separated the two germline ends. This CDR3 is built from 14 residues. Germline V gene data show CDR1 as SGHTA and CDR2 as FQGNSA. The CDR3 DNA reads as TGTGCCAGCAGCTTGATTTTGCTGAACACTGAAGCTTTCTTT. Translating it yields CASSLILLNTEAFF.

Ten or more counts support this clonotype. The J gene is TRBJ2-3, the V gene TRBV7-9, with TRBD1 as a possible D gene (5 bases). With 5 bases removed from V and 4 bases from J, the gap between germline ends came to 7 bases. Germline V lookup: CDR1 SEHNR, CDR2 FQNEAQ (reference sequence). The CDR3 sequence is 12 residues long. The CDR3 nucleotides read TGTGCCAGCAGCCGACAGCCAGATACGCAGTATTTT. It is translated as CASSRQPDTQYF. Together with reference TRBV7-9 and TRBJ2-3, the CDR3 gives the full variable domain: DTGVSQNPRHKITKRGQNVTFRCDPISEHNRLYWYRQTLGQGPEFLTYFQNEAQLEKSRLLSDRFSAERPKGSFSTLEIQRTEQGDSAMYLCASSRQPDTQYFGPGTRLTVL.

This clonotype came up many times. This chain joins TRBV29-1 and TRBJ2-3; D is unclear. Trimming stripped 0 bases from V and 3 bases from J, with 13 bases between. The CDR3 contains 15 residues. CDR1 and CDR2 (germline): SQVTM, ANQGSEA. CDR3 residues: CSVEDPMGGTDTQYF. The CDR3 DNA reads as TGCAGCGTTGAAGATCCGATGGGTGGGACAGATACGCAGTATTTT.